These 9 T cell receptor beta chains share one sample of origin, sequenced in a study of blood T cell repertoires in COVID-19. Assay used: immunoSEQ multiplex PCR; TCRdb lists only in-frame clones, some missing. The data hold a few hundred thousand clones, with 70% to 90% observed a single time. Sequencing was carried out using peripheral blood. All receptors derive from a man aged 40-55 years with acute or convalescent COVID-19.

The genes are TRBV10-3 and TRBJ2-7; 10 positions match TRBD2. J gave up 6 bases and V 3 bases, and 5 bases lay outside the gene matches. CDR1 is ENHRY, CDR2 SYGVKD, per germline. This CDR3 region has 14 residues. The CDR3 DNA follows: TGTGCCATCAGTGAAATTAGCGGGAGGTCCGAGCAGTACTTC. This gives the protein CAISEISGRSEQYF.

This clone was found a few times. This chain connects TRBV7-3 to TRBJ2-5; 10 bases fit TRBD2. Unmatched junction bases numbered 5, after V lost 3 bases and J lost 1 base. CDR1 is SGHTA, CDR2 FQGTGA, per germline. The CDR3 is 16 amino acids. The CDR3 region has the DNA TGTGCCAGCAGCTTCGGGACTAGCGCGTTCCAAGAGACCCAGTACTTC. Its translation is CASSFGTSAFQETQYF.

V and J are TRBV29-1 and TRBJ1-1, with a weak D call TRBD1 (5 bases). The CDR3 runs 12 residues. V was clipped by 2 bases and J by 10 bases, with 14 bases between them. Germline V gene data show CDR1 as SQVTM and CDR2 as ANQGSEA. The CDR3 sequence is CSVENRPFGAFF. The DNA for the CDR3 is TGCAGCGTTGAAAACAGGCCCTTTGGAGCTTTCTTT.

V is TRBV5-1 and J is TRBJ2-2; TRBD2 matches 10 bases. The germline CDR1 and CDR2 sequences are SGHRS and YFSETQ. This CDR3 comprises 20 residues. Germline trimming cut 0 bases from V and 3 bases from J; bases unmatched to any gene: 14. The CDR3 is CASSLARTGQLAGYTGELFF. The CDR3 DNA sequence: TGCGCCAGCAGCTTGGCCCGGACAGGGCAACTAGCGGGGTACACCGGGGAGCTGTTTTTT. The full variable domain, completed using reference TRBV5-1 and TRBJ2-2, is KAGVTQTPRYLIKTRGQQVTLSCSPISGHRSVSWYQQTPGQGLQFLFEYFSETQRNKGNFPGRFSGRQFSNSRSEMNVSTLELGDSALYLCASSLARTGQLAGYTGELFFGEGSRLTVL.

The chain uses TRBV7-2 and TRBJ2-5; a possible D gene is TRBD2 (7 bases). Germline CDR1 is SGHTA and CDR2 is FQGNSA. The CDR3 spans 15 residues. Deletions cut 5 bases from V and 5 bases from J, with 18 bases between. CDR3 loop: CASSRGAAVQETQYF. CDR3 sequence (DNA): TGTGCCAGCAGCCGGGGGGCCGCGGTGCAGGAGACCCAGTACTTC.

The V call is TRBV24-1, the J call TRBJ2-2; 7 bases align to TRBD1. Germline lookup yields CDR1 KGHDR and CDR2 SFDVKD. J gave up 6 bases and V 5 bases, and 8 bases lay outside the gene matches. The length of the CDR3 is 15 residues. CDR3 sequence reads: CATSGPTGVAGELFF. The CDR3 bases are TGTGCCACCAGTGGGCCCACAGGGGTCGCCGGGGAGCTGTTTTTT.

V usage is TRBV5-4 and J usage is TRBJ2-7, with TRBD2 identical over 7 bases. The CDR3 contains 15 residues. CDR1 SGHNT and CDR2 YYREEE come from the germline V gene (reference sequence). V was pared by 2 bases and J by 5 bases, with 10 bases of the junction left unmatched. The CDR3 loop is CASSLNGLGRDEQYF. The CDR3 nucleotides are TGTGCCAGCAGCTTAAACGGACTAGGCCGGGACGAGCAGTACTTC. The full variable domain, its missing parts supplied by reference TRBV5-4 and TRBJ2-7, is ETGVTQSPTHLIKTRGQQVTLRCSSQSGHNTVSWYQQALGQGPQFIFQYYREEENGRGNFPPRFSGLQFPNYSSELNVNALELDDSALYLCASSLNGLGRDEQYFGPGTRLTVT.

The chain joins TRBV27 to TRBJ1-2; a possible D gene is TRBD1 (5 bases). The CDR3 runs to 14 residues. Germline V gives CDR1 MNHEY, CDR2 SMNVEV (reference sequence). The V gene lost 2 bases and the J gene lost 6 bases, with 13 bases spanning the gap. The CDR3 sequence is CASSLMGPSDGYTF. The CDR3 DNA sequence: TGTGCCAGCAGTTTAATGGGGCCCTCCGATGGCTACACCTTC.

The genes are TRBV6-5 and TRBJ1-5; a weak D match, TRBD1 (6 bases). Deletions cut 2 bases from V and 2 bases from J, with 13 bases between. The CDR3 runs to 16 residues. The germline CDR1 and CDR2 sequences are MNHEY and SVGAGI. The CDR3 reads CASSYAGGAGNQPQHF. In nucleotides, the CDR3 is TGTGCCAGCAGTTACGCGGGGGGCGCGGGCAATCAGCCCCAGCATTTT.